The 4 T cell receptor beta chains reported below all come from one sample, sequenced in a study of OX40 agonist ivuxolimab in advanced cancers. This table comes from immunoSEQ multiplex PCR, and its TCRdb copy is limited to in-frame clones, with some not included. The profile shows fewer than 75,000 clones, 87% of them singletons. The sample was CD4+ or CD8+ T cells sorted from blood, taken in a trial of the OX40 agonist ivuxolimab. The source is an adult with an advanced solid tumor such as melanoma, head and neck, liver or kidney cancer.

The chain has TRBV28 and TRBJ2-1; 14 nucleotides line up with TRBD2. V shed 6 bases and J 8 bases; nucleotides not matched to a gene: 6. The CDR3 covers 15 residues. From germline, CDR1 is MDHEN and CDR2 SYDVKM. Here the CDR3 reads CASRTSGGAFHEQFF. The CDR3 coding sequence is TGTGCCAGCAGGACTAGCGGGGGGGCCTTTCATGAGCAGTTCTTC. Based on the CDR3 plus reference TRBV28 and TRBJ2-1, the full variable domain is DVKVTQSSRYLVKRTGEKVFLECVQDMDHENMFWYRQDPGLGLRLIYFSYDVKMKEKGDIPEGYSVSREKKERFSLILESASTNQTSMYLCASRTSGGAFHEQFFGPGTRLTVL.

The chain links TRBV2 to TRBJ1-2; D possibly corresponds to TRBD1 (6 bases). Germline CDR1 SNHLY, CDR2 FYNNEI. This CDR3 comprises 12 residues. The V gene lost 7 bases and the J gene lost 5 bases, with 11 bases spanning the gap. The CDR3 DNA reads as TGTGCCAGCACAGGGGACCCTTATGGCTACACCTTC. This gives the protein CASTGDPYGYTF. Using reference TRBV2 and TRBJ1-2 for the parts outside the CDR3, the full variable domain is EPEVTQTPSHQVTQMGQEVILRCVPISNHLYFYWYRQILGQKVEFLVSFYNNEISEKSEIFDDQFSVERPDGSNFTLKIRSTKLEDSAMYFCASTGDPYGYTFGSGTRLTVV.

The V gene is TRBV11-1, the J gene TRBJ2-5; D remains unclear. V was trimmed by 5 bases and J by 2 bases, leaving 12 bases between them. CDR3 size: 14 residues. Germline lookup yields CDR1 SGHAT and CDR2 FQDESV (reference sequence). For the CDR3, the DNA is TGTGCCAGCAGCCAATCGTTTGGGCAAGAGACCCAGTACTTC. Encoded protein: CASSQSFGQETQYF.

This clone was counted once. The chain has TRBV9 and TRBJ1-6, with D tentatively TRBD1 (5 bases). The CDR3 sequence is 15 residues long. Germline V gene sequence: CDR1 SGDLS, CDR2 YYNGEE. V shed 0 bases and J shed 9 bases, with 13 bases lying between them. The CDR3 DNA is TGTGCCAGCAGCGTAGACGGGGGGTTGGCTTCACCCCTCCACTTT. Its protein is CASSVDGGLASPLHF.